This T cell receptor (beta chain) was sequenced for a study of Ad26.COV2.S vaccination and SARS-CoV-2 variants. TCRdb keeps only in-frame clones here, not all; method: immunoSEQ multiplex PCR. Among some 420,000 clones listed, approximately 88% were seen once. Germline lookup yields CDR1 LNHDA and CDR2 SQIVND (reference sequence). This CDR3 spans 15 amino acids. The junction had 6 bases not matched to a gene; V was cut back by 4 bases and J by 9 bases. Notes on the study in general: Marked by substantial breadth, spike-specific CD8+ and CD4+ T cell responses were reportedly seen after vaccination. Similar non-spike TCR breadth was observed in recipients of vaccine and of placebo.

To note about this clone: Its antigen is as yet unknown.

Treatment denoted: around 19 received Ad26.COV2.S at low or high dose, single or two shots; a few received placebo; per-sample allocation not given. Samples analyzed were those drawn on day 63 after the first vaccine or placebo injection. This Boston cohort included adults aged 18-55 years. This clonotype was sampled from a person aged 18-60 years who received the Ad26.COV2.S COVID-19 vaccine or a placebo. This specimen was peripheral blood, taken in a trial of Ad26.COV2.S vaccine versus placebo. The genes are TRBV19 and TRBJ1-6; 10 bases align to TRBD1. CDR3 loop: CASSTTTGGVSPLHF. For the CDR3, the DNA is TGTGCCAGTAGTACTACGACAGGGGGCGTTTCACCCCTCCACTTT.